A selection of T cell receptor beta chains follows, all from one sample in a study of early T cells in non-severe SARS-CoV-2 infection. MiXCR, applied by TCRdb to the 5' RACE reads, yields one record per CDR3 protein. In the table there are 20,000 to 25,000 distinct CDR3 sequences, 4% to 5.5% of which are singletons. Source material: whole blood. Source of these receptors: an adult who was a healthcare worker with PCR-confirmed SARS-CoV-2 infection or an uninfected control (not recorded which). The CDR3 runs from the conserved cysteine through the conserved F or W. A D gene is named only where the DNA matches it firmly. Clone sizes are given selectively: once, few, many, or a class where the clone is expanded.

D: TRBD1; size: many; V: TRBV28; length: 13; J: TRBJ2-7; CDR3: CASKTGALYEQYF; DNA: TGTGCCAGCAAAACAGGGGCCCTCTACGAGCAGTACTTC
D: -; size: many; V: TRBV7-9; length: 16; J: TRBJ2-3; CDR3: CASTLGRQGRSDTQYF; DNA: TGTGCCAGCACCCTTGGAAGGCAGGGCAGGTCAGATACGCAGTATTTT
D: TRBD1; size: many; V: TRBV7-2; length: 15; J: TRBJ2-7; CDR3: CASSLVPGQSYEQYF; DNA: TGTGCCAGCAGCTTAGTTCCGGGACAGTCCTACGAGCAGTACTTC
D: -; size: few; V: TRBV5-1; length: 17; J: TRBJ2-3; CDR3: CASSLAGRGEFTDTQYF; DNA: TGCGCCAGCAGCTTGGCCGGCAGGGGGGAATTCACAGATACGCAGTATTTT
D: -; size: many; V: TRBV6-5; length: 15; J: TRBJ2-3; CDR3: CASSAQDSVGDTQYF; DNA: TGTGCCAGCAGTGCCCAGGATTCCGTGGGAGATACGCAGTATTTT
D: TRBD2; size: many; V: TRBV27; length: 17; J: TRBJ2-2; CDR3: CASSRTSGSVWGGELFF; DNA: TGTGCCAGCAGTCGGACTAGCGGGAGTGTCTGGGGCGGGGAGCTGTTTTTT
D: -; size: few; V: TRBV20-1; length: 14; J: TRBJ2-1; CDR3: CSADTRRGGDEQFF; DNA: TGCAGTGCTGATACTCGTCGCGGGGGCGATGAGCAGTTCTTC
D: -; size: many; V: TRBV6-6; length: 15; J: TRBJ2-1; CDR3: CASKGDLPSYNEQFF; DNA: TGTGCCAGCAAAGGGGACCTACCATCCTACAATGAGCAGTTCTTC
D: -; size: few; V: TRBV15; length: 13; J: TRBJ2-5; CDR3: CATSRFLQETQYF; DNA: TGTGCCACCAGCAGGTTCCTCCAAGAGACCCAGTACTTC
D: TRBD2; size: -; V: TRBV12-3/TRBV12-4; length: 13; J: TRBJ2-1; CDR3: CASSFQQRDGEFF; DNA: TGTGCCAGCAGTTTCCAACAGCGGGATGGGGAGTTCTTC
D: TRBD1; size: many; V: TRBV5-5; length: 15; J: TRBJ1-2; CDR3: CASSLMQGGIYGYTF; DNA: TGTGCCAGCAGCTTGATGCAGGGGGGCATATATGGCTACACCTTC
D: -; size: many; V: TRBV9; length: 13; J: TRBJ1-4; CDR3: CASSPVVGEKLFF; DNA: TGTGCCAGCAGCCCGGTCGTTGGTGAAAAACTGTTTTTT
D: -; size: many; V: TRBV29-1; length: 13; J: TRBJ1-2; CDR3: CSVDRPSDRSYTF; DNA: TGCAGCGTTGATCGCCCCTCAGACAGGAGCTACACCTTC
D: TRBD1; size: medium-sized; V: TRBV7-8; length: 13; J: TRBJ2-7; CDR3: CASSDGTGGEQYF; DNA: TGTGCCAGCAGCGACGGGACAGGGGGCGAGCAGTACTTC
D: TRBD1; size: many; V: TRBV7-9; length: 13; J: TRBJ1-2; CDR3: CASSLGTGHGYTF; DNA: TGTGCCAGCAGCTTAGGGACAGGGCATGGCTACACCTTC
D: TRBD1; size: many; V: TRBV6-2/TRBV6-3; length: 18; J: TRBJ2-1; CDR3: CASSIDRAQFVSDNEQFF; DNA: TGTGCCAGCAGCATTGACAGGGCCCAATTCGTTTCGGACAATGAGCAGTTCTTC
D: -; size: many; V: TRBV6-5; length: 13; J: TRBJ1-1; CDR3: CASRWGGATEAFF; DNA: TGTGCCAGCCGATGGGGAGGGGCCACTGAAGCTTTCTTT
D: -; size: many; V: TRBV7-9; length: 13; J: TRBJ2-6; CDR3: CARDLAGANVLTF; DNA: TGTGCCAGAGACCTAGCTGGGGCCAACGTCCTGACTTTC
D: -; size: many; V: TRBV12-5; length: 14; J: TRBJ1-1; CDR3: CASGWGRGRDKAFF; DNA: TGTGCTAGTGGATGGGGGAGGGGCCGGGATAAGGCTTTCTTT
D: -; size: many; V: TRBV9; length: 12; J: TRBJ2-1; CDR3: CASSVADNEQFF; DNA: TGTGCCAGCAGCGTAGCCGACAATGAGCAGTTCTTC